This T cell receptor beta chain was obtained from a study of T cells expressing NK-cell markers. Study-wide background: Obtained from sorted CD3+CD56+NKG2C+, CD3+CD56+NKG2C- and CD3+CD56-NKG2C+ T cells were the TCR beta repertoires. Study-level points and caveats: Questions lingered over whether expanded NKG2C+ T cell clones were HCMV-specific. Among CD8+ T cells from six donors, dominant NKG2C+ clonotypes accounted for about 1.0-7.0%. The study found these clonotypes also leading the CD3+CD56-NKG2C+ fraction in a few donors.

Regarding this clonotype: Its antigen is still unknown.

The CDR3 runs to 12 residues. Germline V lookup: CDR1 KGHSH, CDR2 LQKENI. TCRdb reprocessed the 5' RACE reads and stores each CDR3 protein as one record, lacking DNA. The sample's table shows about 160,000 distinct CDR3 sequences. V is TRBV18 and J is TRBJ2-1. The source material was blood T cells: a sorted CD56 or NKG2C T cell subset, CD4+ or CD8+ T cells, or bulk PBMC T cells (not recorded which). This clonotype was obtained from a woman aged 18-70 years in good health. The CDR3 loop is CASSPQGNEQFF.